This T cell receptor (beta chain) was sequenced in a study of blood T cell repertoires in COVID-19. In the source study's methods: Estimation of nucleated cell counts relied on the amplification of reference gene primers. Clones were sequenced by immunoSEQ multiplex PCR, and TCRdb holds only the in-frame ones, with some missing. That table furnishes V, J and clone size, whereas the DNA furnished D and trimming. This table holds over 200,000 clones, approximately 89% found once. Trimming removed 5 bases from V and 1 base from J; junction bases left unmatched: 10. From germline, CDR1 is LNHDA and CDR2 SQIVND (reference sequence). The CDR3 loop spans 17 amino acids.

Sequenced input: peripheral blood. This chain connects TRBV19 to TRBJ1-1, with TRBD1 matching over 10 bases. This clonotype was sampled from a man aged 40-49 years who had recovered from COVID-19. The DNA for the CDR3 is TGTGCCAGTAGTGTTATCAAGACAGGGGGCCGGAACACTGAAGCTTTCTTT. Its translation is CASSVIKTGGRNTEAFF.